This TCR beta chain was sequenced for a study of blood T cells in healthy people across ages. Worth noting for this clonotype: Its antigen remains unknown.

Notes on the study in general: The unknown donor CMV status may have confounded expanded clonotype changes. With age, beta diversity per million T cells declined roughly linearly, significantly by approximately 40.

A second PCR, run for about 7 to 11 cycles, used a sample-barcoded 5' primer plus a J-beta primer mix. TCRdb reanalysed the 5' RACE reads using MiXCR and keeps one entry per CDR3 protein. The sample holds over 1.5 million distinct CDR3 sequences; 49% are singletons and the top ten take 2.1%. Germline assignment: CDR1 SQVTM and CDR2 ANQGSEA. The J segment lost 5 bases and the V segment lost 6 bases, leaving 7 bases of the junction unmatched. The CDR3 spans 14 residues. The specimen sequenced was blood. The clonotype originates from a woman between 35 and 50 years old in good health. The chain combines TRBV29-1 with TRBJ2-5; 12 bases line up with TRBD1. CDR3 DNA: TGCAGCGTAGCCGGGACAGGGGGCTCGGAGACCCAGTACTTC. Translation gives CSVAGTGGSETQYF.